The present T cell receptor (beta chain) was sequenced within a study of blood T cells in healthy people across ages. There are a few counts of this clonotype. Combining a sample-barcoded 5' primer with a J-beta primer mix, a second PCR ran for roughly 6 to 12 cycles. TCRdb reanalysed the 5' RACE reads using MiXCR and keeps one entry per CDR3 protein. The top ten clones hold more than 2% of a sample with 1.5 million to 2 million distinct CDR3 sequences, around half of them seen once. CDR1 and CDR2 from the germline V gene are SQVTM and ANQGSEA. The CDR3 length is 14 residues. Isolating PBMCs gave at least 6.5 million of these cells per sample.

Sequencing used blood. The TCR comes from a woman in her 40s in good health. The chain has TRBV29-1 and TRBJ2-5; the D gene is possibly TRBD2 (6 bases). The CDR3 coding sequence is TGCACCGCCGGGGCGCCTAGCGACCAAGAGACCCAGTACTTC. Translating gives CTAGAPSDQETQYF.